This T cell receptor (beta chain) stems from a study of blood T cell repertoires in COVID-19. Study-wide background: Italy, Spain and the United States were the sources of the convalescent and acute COVID-19 samples.

Original handling: Estimates of nucleated cell counts were drawn from the amplification of reference gene primers. Some clones are missing from TCRdb's copy, which holds only in-frame ones; the method was immunoSEQ multiplex PCR. For V, J and clone size, that table is used; D and trimming come from the DNA. The data contain about 370,000 clones, more than 75% of them singletons. Followed over time, Seattle patients had been enrolled while infection was active. The V and J ends lost 1 base and 7 bases, in that order; junction bases with no gene match: 2. The CDR3 runs to 14 residues. Germline V gene sequence: CDR1 SGHNT, CDR2 YYREEE (reference sequence).

This TCR came from a woman under 40 with COVID-19, enrolled during active disease. The chain couples TRBV5-4 to TRBJ2-4; 10 bases map to TRBD1. The sequenced sample was peripheral blood. The CDR3 nucleotides read TGTGCCAGCAGCTTGCAGGGACAGGGGAACATTCAGTACTTC. Translation gives CASSLQGQGNIQYF.